This section outlines one T cell receptor (beta chain) sequence together with its context. These data originate in a study of blood T cell repertoires in COVID-19. The data were produced by immunoSEQ multiplex PCR, yet TCRdb's version contains in-frame clones alone and is incomplete. The sample lists about 250,000 clones; around 83% were seen once. The CDR3 runs 14 residues. The germline gives CDR1 MNHEY, CDR2 SVGAGI. Trimming took 8 bases from V and 8 from J; bases not matched to a gene: 6. The genes are TRBV6-5 and TRBJ1-6; TRBD1 agrees at 10 bases. This clonotype originated in a man older than 75 with acute or convalescent COVID-19. Sequenced material: peripheral blood. For the CDR3, the DNA is TGTGCCAGCTTTTGGGACAGGGGTTATTCACCCCTCCACTTT. Translation: CASFWDRGYSPLHF.